The clone carrying this T cell receptor beta chain has just a few counts. Antigen specificity is unknown. The study recruited healthy Caucasian donors from Russia who were aged about 6 to 90. Per sample, a minimum of 6 million PBMCs were isolated. A second PCR, run for roughly 6 to 11 cycles, used a sample-barcoded 5' primer plus a J-beta primer mix. From the 5' RACE reads, TCRdb called clonotypes with MiXCR, one entry per CDR3 protein. Of roughly 730,000 distinct CDR3 sequences detected, roughly 56% appear once; the ten largest clones hold approximately 24%. This CDR3 has 15 amino acids. V was pared by 4 bases and J by 0 bases, with 5 bases of the junction left unmatched. Germline assignment: CDR1 SGDLS and CDR2 YYNGEE. These data come from a study of blood T cells in healthy people across ages. Findings and limits, study-wide: Leaving the PBMCs unsorted stopped any conclusive comparison of naive versus antigen-experienced cells. Long-lived donors carried more naive CD4+ cells and greater diversity than aged donors.

The V call is TRBV9, the J call TRBJ2-3; 7 positions agree with TRBD2. The receptor was isolated from a man aged 40-49 years in good health. The sequenced sample consisted of blood. The CDR3, as DNA: TGTGCCAGCAGCTTTGCGGGGGAGAGCACAGATACGCAGTATTTT. Translating it yields CASSFAGESTDTQYF.